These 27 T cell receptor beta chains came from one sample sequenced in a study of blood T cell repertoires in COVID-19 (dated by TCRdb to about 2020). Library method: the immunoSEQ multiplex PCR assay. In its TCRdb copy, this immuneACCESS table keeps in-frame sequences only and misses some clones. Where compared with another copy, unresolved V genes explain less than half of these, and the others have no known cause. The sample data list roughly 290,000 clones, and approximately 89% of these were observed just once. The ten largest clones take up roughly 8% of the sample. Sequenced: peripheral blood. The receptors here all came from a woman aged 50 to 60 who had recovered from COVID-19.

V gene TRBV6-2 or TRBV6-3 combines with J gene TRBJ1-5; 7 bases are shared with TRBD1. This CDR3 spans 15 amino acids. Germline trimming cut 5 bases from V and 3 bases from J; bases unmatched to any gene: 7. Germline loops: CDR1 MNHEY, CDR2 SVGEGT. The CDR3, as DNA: TGTGCCAGCAGTAAACAGACAGGGCCCAATCAGCCCCAGCATTTT. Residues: CASSKQTGPNQPQHF.

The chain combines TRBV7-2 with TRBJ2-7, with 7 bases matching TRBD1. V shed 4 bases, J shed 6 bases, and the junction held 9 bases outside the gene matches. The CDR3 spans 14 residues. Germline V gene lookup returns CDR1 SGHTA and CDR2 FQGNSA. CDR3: CASSYNRGESEQYF. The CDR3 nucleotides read TGTGCCAGCAGCTACAACAGGGGTGAAAGCGAGCAGTACTTC. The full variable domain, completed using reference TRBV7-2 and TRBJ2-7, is GAGVSQSPSNKVTEKGKDVELRCDPISGHTALYWYRQSLGQGLEFLIYFQGNSAPDKSGLPSDRFSAERTGGSVSTLTIQRTQQEDSAVYLCASSYNRGESEQYFGPGTRLTVT.

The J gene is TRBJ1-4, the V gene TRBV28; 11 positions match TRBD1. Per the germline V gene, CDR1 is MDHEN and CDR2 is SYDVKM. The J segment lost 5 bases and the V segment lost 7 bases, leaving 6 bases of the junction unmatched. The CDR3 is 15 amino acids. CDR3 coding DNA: TGTGCCAGCACCCTAGGGACAGGGGGGAATGAAAAACTGTTTTTT. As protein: CASTLGTGGNEKLFF.

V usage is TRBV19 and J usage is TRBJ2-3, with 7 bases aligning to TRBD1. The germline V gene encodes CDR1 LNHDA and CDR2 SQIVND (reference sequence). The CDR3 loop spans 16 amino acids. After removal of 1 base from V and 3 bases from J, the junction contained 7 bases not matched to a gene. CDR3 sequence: CASSIATTTGTDTQYF. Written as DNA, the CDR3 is TGTGCCAGTAGTATAGCAACCACGACAGGGACAGATACGCAGTATTTT.

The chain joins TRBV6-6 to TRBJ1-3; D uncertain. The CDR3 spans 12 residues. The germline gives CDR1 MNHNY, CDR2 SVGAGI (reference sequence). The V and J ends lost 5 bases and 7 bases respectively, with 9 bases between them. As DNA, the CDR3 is TGTGCCAGCAGTACACTCGGGAACACCATATATTTT. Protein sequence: CASSTLGNTIYF.

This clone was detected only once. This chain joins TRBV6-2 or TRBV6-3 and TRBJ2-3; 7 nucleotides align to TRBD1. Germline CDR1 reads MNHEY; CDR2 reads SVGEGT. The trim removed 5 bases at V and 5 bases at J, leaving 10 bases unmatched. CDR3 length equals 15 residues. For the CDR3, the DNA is TGTGCCAGCAGTGACAGGGTCGGAGGACAAGATACGCAGTATTTT. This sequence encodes CASSDRVGGQDTQYF.

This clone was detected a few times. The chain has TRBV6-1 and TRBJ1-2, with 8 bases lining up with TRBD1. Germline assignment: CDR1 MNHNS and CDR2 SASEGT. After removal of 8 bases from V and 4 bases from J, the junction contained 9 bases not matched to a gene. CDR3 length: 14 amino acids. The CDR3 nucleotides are TGTGCCAGCGAACGGGACAGGACCGGCTATGGCTACACCTTC. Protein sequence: CASERDRTGYGYTF.

This chain's CDR3 is CASSYRDSGYGYTF. CDR3 in DNA: TGTGCCAGCAGCTACCGGGACAGCGGATATGGCTACACCTTC. This chain connects TRBV5-4 to TRBJ1-2; 7 positions match TRBD1. The CDR3 loop spans 14 amino acids. With 3 bases clipped from V and 5 bases from J, the junction kept 7 bases outside the gene matches. Germline values: CDR1 SGHNT, CDR2 YYREEE (reference sequence). The full variable domain, completed using reference TRBV5-4 and TRBJ1-2, is ETGVTQSPTHLIKTRGQQVTLRCSSQSGHNTVSWYQQALGQGPQFIFQYYREEENGRGNFPPRFSGLQFPNYSSELNVNALELDDSALYLCASSYRDSGYGYTFGSGTRLTVV.

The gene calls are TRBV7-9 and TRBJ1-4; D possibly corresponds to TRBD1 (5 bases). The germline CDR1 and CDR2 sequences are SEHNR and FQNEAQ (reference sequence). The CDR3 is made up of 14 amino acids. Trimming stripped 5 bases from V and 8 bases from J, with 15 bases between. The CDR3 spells CASSRTGGREKLFF. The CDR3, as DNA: TGTGCCAGCAGCAGAACGGGGGGTCGGGAAAAACTGTTTTTT.

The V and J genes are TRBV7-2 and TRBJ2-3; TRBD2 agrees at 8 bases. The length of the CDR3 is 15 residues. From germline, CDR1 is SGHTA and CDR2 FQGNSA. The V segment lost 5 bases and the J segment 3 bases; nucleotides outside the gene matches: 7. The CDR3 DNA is TGTGCCAGCAGCCCGAGCGGGAGTGTGACAGATACGCAGTATTTT. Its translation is CASSPSGSVTDTQYF.

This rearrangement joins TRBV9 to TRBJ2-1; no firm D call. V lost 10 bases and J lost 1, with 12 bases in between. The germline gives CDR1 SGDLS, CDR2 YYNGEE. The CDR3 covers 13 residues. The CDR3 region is CAVPQLSYNEQFF. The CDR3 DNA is TGTGCCGTACCACAACTATCCTACAATGAGCAGTTCTTC.

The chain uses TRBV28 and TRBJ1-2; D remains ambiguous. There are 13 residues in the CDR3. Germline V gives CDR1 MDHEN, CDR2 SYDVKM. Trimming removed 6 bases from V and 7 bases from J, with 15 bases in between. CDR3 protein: CASRPGSDGGYTF. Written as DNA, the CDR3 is TGTGCCAGCAGACCGGGGAGCGACGGTGGCTACACCTTC.

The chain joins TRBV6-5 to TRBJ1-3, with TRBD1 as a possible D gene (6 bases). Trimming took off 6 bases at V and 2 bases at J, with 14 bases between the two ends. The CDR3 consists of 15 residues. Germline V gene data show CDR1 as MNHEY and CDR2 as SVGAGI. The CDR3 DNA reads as TGTGCCAGCAGCCCCGGGACAAGAACTGGAAACACCATATATTTT. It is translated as CASSPGTRTGNTIYF.

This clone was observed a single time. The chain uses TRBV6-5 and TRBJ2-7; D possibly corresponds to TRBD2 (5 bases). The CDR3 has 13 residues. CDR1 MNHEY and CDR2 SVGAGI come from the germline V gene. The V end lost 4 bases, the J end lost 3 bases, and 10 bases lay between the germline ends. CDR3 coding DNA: TGTGCCAGCAGTTGGGCTCGGGGCTACGAGCAGTACTTC. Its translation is CASSWARGYEQYF.

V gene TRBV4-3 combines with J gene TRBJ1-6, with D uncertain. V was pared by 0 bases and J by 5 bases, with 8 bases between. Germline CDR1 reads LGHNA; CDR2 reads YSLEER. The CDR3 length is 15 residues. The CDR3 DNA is TGCGCCAGCAGCCAAGACCCCTTAGATAATTCACCCCTCCACTTT. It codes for CASSQDPLDNSPLHF.

CDR3 in amino acids: CASSSEAGTVSASQHF. CDR3 nucleotides: TGTGCCAGCAGCTCCGAGGCCGGGACAGTATCAGCGTCCCAGCATTTT. V is TRBV7-8 and J is TRBJ1-5, with TRBD1 matching over 7 bases. The germline V gene encodes CDR1 SGHVS and CDR2 FQNEAQ. There are 16 residues in the CDR3. The trim removed 4 bases at V and 11 bases at J, leaving 17 bases unmatched. Using reference TRBV7-8 and TRBJ1-5 for the parts outside the CDR3, the full variable domain is GAGVSQSPRYKVAKRGQDVALRCDPISGHVSLFWYQQALGQGPEFLTYFQNEAQLDKSGLPSDRFFAERPEGSVSTLKIQRTQQEDSAVYLCASSSEAGTVSASQHFGDGTRLSIL.

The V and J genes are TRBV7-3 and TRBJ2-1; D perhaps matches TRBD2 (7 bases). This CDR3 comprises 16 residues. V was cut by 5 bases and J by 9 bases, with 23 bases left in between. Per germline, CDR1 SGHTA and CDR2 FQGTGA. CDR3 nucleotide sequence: TGTGCCAGCAGCCCCACGGGGGGCGTCACGACGGGTGAGCAGTTCTTC. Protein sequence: CASSPTGGVTTGEQFF.

DNA of the CDR3: TGTGCCAGCAGTTCGGGACTAGCGGGAGGCGAGCAGTACTTC. Translation: CASSSGLAGGEQYF. J is TRBJ2-7 and V is TRBV6-5, with 15 positions matching TRBD2. This CDR3 has 14 amino acids. CDR1 MNHEY and CDR2 SVGAGI come from the germline V gene. Losses at the gene ends were 4 bases for V and 6 bases for J; bases not matched to a gene: 1.

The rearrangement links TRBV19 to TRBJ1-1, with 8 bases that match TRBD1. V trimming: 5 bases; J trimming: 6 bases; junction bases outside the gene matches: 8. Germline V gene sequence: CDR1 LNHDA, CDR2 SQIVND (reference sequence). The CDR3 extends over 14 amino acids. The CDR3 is CASSVYRGFAEAFF. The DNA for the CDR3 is TGTGCCAGTAGTGTCTACAGGGGGTTCGCTGAAGCTTTCTTT.

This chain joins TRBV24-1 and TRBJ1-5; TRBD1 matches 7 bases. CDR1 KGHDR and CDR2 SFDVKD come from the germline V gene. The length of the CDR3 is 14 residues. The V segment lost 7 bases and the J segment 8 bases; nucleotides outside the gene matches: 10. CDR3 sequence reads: CATSDDRAWEPQHF. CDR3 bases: TGTGCCACCAGCGACGACAGGGCCTGGGAGCCCCAGCATTTT.

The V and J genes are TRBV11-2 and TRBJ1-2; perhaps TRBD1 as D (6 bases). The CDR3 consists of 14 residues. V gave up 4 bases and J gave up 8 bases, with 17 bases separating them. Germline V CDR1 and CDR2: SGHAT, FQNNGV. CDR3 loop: CASSSEAGVRGYTF. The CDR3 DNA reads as TGTGCCAGCAGCTCGGAGGCAGGGGTACGAGGCTACACCTTC.

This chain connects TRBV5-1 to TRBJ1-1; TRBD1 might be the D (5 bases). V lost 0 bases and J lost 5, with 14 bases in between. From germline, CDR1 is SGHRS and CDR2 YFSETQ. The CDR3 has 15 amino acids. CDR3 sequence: CASSLDGERGTEAFF. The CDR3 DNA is TGCGCCAGCAGCTTGGACGGTGAACGGGGGACTGAAGCTTTCTTT.

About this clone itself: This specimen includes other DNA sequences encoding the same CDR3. CDR3 region: CASSLGQGDGYTF. For the CDR3, the DNA is TGCGCCAGCAGCTTGGGACAGGGGGATGGCTACACCTTC. The genes are TRBV5-1 and TRBJ1-2, with 9 bases identical to TRBD1. V gave up 0 bases and J gave up 6 bases; unmatched junction bases: 0. The CDR3 contains 13 residues. Looked up from germline, CDR1 is SGHRS and CDR2 is YFSETQ.

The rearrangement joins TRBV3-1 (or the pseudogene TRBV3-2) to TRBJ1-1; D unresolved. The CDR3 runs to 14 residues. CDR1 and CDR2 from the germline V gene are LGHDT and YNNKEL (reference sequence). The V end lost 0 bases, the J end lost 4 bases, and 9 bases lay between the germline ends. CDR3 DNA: TGTGCCAGCAGCCAAGATCCAGGTAGCACTGAAGCTTTCTTT. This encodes CASSQDPGSTEAFF.

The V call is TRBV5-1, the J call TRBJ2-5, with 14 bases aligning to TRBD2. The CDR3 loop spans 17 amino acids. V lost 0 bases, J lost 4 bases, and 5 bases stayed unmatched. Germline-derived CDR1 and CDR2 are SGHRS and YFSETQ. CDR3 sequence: CASSLGTSGGRRETQYF. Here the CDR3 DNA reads TGCGCCAGCAGCTTGGGGACTAGCGGGGGGCGAAGAGAGACCCAGTACTTC.

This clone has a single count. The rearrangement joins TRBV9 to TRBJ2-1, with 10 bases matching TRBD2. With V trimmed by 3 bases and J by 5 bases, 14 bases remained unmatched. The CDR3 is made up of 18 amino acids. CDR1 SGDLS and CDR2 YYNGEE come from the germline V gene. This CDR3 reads CASSATPQLAGLNNEQFF. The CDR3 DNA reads TGTGCCAGCAGCGCCACCCCCCAACTAGCGGGACTGAACAATGAGCAGTTCTTC.

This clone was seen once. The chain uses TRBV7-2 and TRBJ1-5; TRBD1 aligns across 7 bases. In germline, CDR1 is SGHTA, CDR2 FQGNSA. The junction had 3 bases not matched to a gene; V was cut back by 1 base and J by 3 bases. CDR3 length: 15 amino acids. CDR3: CASSLEGQINQPQHF. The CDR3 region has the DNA TGTGCCAGCAGCTTAGAGGGACAGATCAATCAGCCCCAGCATTTT.